The table lists the clone carrying this TCR beta chain with a few counts. Antigen: not known. This sample was taken from a study of shared clonotypes between healthy human individuals. Here immunoSEQ multiplex PCR was the method, and the copy in TCRdb shows in-frame clones only, minus some. This table holds 550,000 to 850,000 clones, 74% found once. Nashville, Tennessee was home to all donors, who were Caucasian adults. Both subsets, CD45RA+ naive and CD45RA-negative memory, were split from the CD4+ cells. Study results and limitations: All-four-donor shared clonotypes had higher generation probabilities than non-shared clonotypes did. Four donors held about 5.1% of naive CD4 clonotypes in common.

The CDR3 is made up of 13 amino acids. V was trimmed by 1 base and J by 5 bases, leaving 9 bases between them. The V gene's germline CDR1 is SGHNT and CDR2 YYREEE (reference sequence). Sample: memory CD4+ T cells sorted from blood. Subset indicated: CD45RA-negative fraction. The chain links TRBV5-4 to TRBJ2-5, with D uncertain. The clonotype originates from a woman aged 30 to 39 in good health. CDR3 sequence (DNA): TGTGCCAGCAGCTTGACAAAAAAGGAGACCCAGTACTTC. This sequence encodes CASSLTKKETQYF.